Listed below are T cell receptor beta chains from one sample, sequenced in a study of T cells in localized non-small cell lung cancer. Profiled with immunoSEQ multiplex PCR; TCRdb holds only in-frame clones, not every one. The repertoire holds 30,000 to 40,000 clones, approximately 86% seen once, with about 6% in the top ten. The sequencing here drew on peripheral blood, taken before any cancer treatment. The origin of the receptors is a man aged 35 to 70 with stage I lung adenocarcinoma. Both conserved end residues are part of each CDR3. Clone size appears in some rows only: once, few, many, or a class for an expanded clone.

CDR3 protein | V gene | clone size | J gene
CASSFFPGQETF | TRBV14 | . | TRBJ1-2
CASSDPGQVNQPQHF | TRBV6-6 | . | TRBJ1-5
CASSGGSSYEQYF | TRBV27 | . | TRBJ2-7
CASSLRGRGPQHF | TRBV28 | . | TRBJ1-5
CASRPRLAGRDNEQFF | TRBV28 | . | TRBJ2-1
CASSLSGGEGNIQYF | TRBV27 | . | TRBJ2-4
CASSSQLKVREGLNEQFF | TRBV27 | . | TRBJ2-1
CASSTLGQNYGYTF | TRBV27 | . | TRBJ1-2
CASSQGAGGTGELFF | TRBV4-1 | . | TRBJ2-2
CATRDLRTYGYTF | TRBV28 | once | TRBJ1-2
CASISLSSPNTGELFF | TRBV28 | once | TRBJ2-2
CASSLGLGEQYF | TRBV5-5 | once | TRBJ2-7
CASSQGQGLSYEQYF | TRBV4-3 | . | TRBJ2-7
CASSPDRTPHYGYTF | TRBV27 | . | TRBJ1-2
CASSDWSLNTEAFF | TRBV6-4 | once | TRBJ1-1
CASSLGRAGWGTEAFF | TRBV5-1 | . | TRBJ1-1
CASSSSWGAQADTQYF | TRBV11-2 | . | TRBJ2-3
CASSQGQQTQETQYF | TRBV11-2 | . | TRBJ2-5
CASSDAGTGELFF | TRBV18 | . | TRBJ2-2
CASSFVVNLSGSSYEQYF | TRBV28 | . | TRBJ2-7
CASSPGRQETQYF | TRBV18 | . | TRBJ2-5
CASSLELSQPQHF | TRBV6-5 | few | TRBJ1-5
CASSEAEGYGELFF | TRBV6-1 | . | TRBJ2-2
CASSPGQGLQHEQYF | TRBV6-5 | . | TRBJ2-7
CASSEVRLSPTGGLYF | TRBV2 | . | TRBJ2-3
CASSLTSANTIYF | TRBV28 | . | TRBJ1-3
CASRGGTVFEKLFF | TRBV28 | . | TRBJ1-4
CASSPTGGLETQYF | TRBV11-2 | . | TRBJ2-5
CAWSRLGGRAFF | TRBV30 | . | TRBJ1-1
CASSAGLQGGRTNEKLFF | TRBV25-1 | . | TRBJ1-4
CASSIRVLEGNQPQHF | TRBV19 | . | TRBJ1-5
CASRRITSGYQETQYF | TRBV19 | . | TRBJ2-5
CSVEDLLTTSGRSNTQYF | TRBV29-1 | . | TRBJ2-3
CASSVGQGTYEQYF | TRBV25-1 | . | TRBJ2-7
CASSLGGATYEQYF | TRBV5-1 | . | TRBJ2-7
CASSYGLVEETQYF | TRBV6-6 | . | TRBJ2-5
CASSPPDRGQNEQYF | TRBV18 | . | TRBJ2-7
CASTDRAFEKLFF | TRBV2 | . | TRBJ1-4
CASSQRDGRNQPQHF | TRBV4-2 | few | TRBJ1-5
CASSRGDRVINTIYF | TRBV9 | . | TRBJ1-3
CASRKGTTPDTQYF | TRBV2 | . | TRBJ2-3
CASNPTGGQETQYF | TRBV9 | few | TRBJ2-5
CASSQDPLAGGPGELFF | TRBV4-2 | . | TRBJ2-2
CASSLQAGSSYEQYF | TRBV11-2 | . | TRBJ2-7
CASSLANEQYF | TRBV5-6 | . | TRBJ2-7
CASSLGGSGRKLFF | TRBV28 | few | TRBJ1-4
CASSTSGLIMNEQFF | TRBV7-3 | . | TRBJ2-1
CASSALDREDQPQHF | TRBV4-1 | once | TRBJ1-5
CASSLNRRGSGGQGEQFF | TRBV7-3 | once | TRBJ2-1
CASSYGTGGYEQYF | TRBV6-5 | . | TRBJ2-7
CASSLFYGTSAQETQYF | TRBV27 | . | TRBJ2-5
CASSYSKSGGYTF | TRBV6-6 | . | TRBJ1-2
CASSLLARRSYNEQFF | TRBV5-4 | . | TRBJ2-1